This T cell receptor beta chain was captured in a study of T cell repertoires in cytomegalovirus infection. The ends lost 6 bases at V and 0 bases at J; junction bases unmatched: 7. The CDR3 has 15 amino acids. Each CDR3 protein is one row after TCRdb ran MiXCR on the reads. Among 300,000 to 400,000 distinct CDR3 sequences listed, under 35% were seen once. This clonotype was detected only a few times. Its target is unknown. The material was cultured PBMCs, obtained from culture after CMV antigen stimulation. The chain carries TRBV12-3 or TRBV12-4 and TRBJ1-1; TRBD1 agrees at 7 bases. The clonotype comes from a human donor in good health (CMV status not recorded). Some clones in this sample may be carry-over from other donors' samples. DNA of the CDR3: TGTGCCAGCAGCCCCACGACAGGGATGAACACTGAAGCTTTCTTT. Protein: CASSPTTGMNTEAFF.